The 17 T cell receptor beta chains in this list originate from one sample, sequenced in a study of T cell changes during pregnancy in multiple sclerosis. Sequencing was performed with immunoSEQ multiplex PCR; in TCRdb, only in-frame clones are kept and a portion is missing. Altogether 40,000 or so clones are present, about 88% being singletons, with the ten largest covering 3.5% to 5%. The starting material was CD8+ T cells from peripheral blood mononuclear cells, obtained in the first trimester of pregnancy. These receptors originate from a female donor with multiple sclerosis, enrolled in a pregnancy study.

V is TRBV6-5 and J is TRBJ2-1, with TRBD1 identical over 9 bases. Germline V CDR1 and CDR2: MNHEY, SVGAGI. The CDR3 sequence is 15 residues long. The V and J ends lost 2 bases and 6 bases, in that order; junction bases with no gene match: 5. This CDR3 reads CASSYVGQGINEQFF. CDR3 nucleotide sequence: TGTGCCAGCAGTTACGTTGGACAGGGGATCAATGAGCAGTTCTTC.

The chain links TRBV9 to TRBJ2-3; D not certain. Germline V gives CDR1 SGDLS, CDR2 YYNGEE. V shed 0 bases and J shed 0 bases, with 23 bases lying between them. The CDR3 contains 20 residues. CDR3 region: CASSVAATPARESSTDTQYF. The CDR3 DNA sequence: TGTGCCAGCAGCGTAGCGGCGACACCGGCCCGAGAGTCTAGCACAGATACGCAGTATTTT.

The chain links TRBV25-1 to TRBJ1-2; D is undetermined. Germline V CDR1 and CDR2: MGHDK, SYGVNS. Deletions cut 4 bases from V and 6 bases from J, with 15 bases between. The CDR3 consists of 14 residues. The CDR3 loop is CASSGLRVADGYTF. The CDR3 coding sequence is TGTGCCAGCAGTGGCTTACGGGTGGCGGATGGCTACACCTTC.

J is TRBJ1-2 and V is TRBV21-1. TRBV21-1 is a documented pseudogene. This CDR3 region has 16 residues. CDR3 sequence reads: CASSSPKRDTNYGYTF. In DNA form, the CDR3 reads TGTGCCAGCAGCTCACCTAAGAGGGATACCAACTATGGCTACACCTTC.

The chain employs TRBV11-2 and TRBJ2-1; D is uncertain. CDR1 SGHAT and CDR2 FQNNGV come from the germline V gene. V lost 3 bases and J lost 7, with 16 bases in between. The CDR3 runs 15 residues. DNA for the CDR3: TGTGCCAGCAGCTTTATAGTATCGTCTAAAAATGAGCAGTTCTTC. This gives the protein CASSFIVSSKNEQFF.

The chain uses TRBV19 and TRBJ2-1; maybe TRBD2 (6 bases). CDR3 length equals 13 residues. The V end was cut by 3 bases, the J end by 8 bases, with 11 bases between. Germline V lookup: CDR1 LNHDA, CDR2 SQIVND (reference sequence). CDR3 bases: TGTGCCAGTAGTATTAAAGGGGAGGATGAGCAGTTCTTC. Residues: CASSIKGEDEQFF.

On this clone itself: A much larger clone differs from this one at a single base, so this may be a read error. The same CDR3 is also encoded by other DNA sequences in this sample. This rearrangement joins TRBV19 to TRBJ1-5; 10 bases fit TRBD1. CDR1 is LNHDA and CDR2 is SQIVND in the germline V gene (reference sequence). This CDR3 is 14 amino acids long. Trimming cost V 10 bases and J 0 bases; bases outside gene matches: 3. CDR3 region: CATGTGDSNQPQHF. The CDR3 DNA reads TGTGCCACTGGGACAGGGGATAGCAATCAGCCCCAGCATTTT.

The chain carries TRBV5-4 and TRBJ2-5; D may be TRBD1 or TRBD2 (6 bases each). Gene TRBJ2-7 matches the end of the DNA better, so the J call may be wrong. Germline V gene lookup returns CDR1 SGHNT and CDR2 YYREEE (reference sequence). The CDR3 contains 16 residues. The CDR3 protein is CASSLAGVGGSYEQYF. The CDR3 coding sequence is TGTGCCAGCAGCTTGGCGGGGGTAGGGGGCTCCTACGAGCAGTACTTC.

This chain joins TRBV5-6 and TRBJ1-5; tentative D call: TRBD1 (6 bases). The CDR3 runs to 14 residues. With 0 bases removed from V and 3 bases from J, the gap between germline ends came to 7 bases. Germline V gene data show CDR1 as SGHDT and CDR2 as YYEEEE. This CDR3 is CASSLDRANQPQHF. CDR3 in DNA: TGTGCCAGCAGCTTGGACAGGGCCAATCAGCCCCAGCATTTT.

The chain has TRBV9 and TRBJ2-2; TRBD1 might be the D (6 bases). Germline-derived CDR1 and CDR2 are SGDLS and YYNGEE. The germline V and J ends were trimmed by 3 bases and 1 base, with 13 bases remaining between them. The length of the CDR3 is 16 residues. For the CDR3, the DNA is TGTGCCAGCAGCGGATGGACGGGACAGAACACCGGGGAGCTGTTTTTT. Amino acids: CASSGWTGQNTGELFF.

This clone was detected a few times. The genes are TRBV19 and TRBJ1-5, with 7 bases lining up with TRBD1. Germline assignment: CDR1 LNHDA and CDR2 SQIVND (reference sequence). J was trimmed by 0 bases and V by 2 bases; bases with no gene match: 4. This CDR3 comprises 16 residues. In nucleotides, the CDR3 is TGTGCCAGTAGTATATGGCAGGGGGATAGCAATCAGCCCCAGCATTTT. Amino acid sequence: CASSIWQGDSNQPQHF.

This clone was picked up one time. The CDR3 reads CASSTGTASYEQYF. CDR3 in DNA: TGTGCCAGCAGCACCGGGACAGCATCCTACGAGCAGTACTTC. This chain joins TRBV27 and TRBJ2-7, with 7 nucleotides matching TRBD1. In germline, CDR1 is MNHEY, CDR2 SMNVEV (reference sequence). After removal of 6 bases from V and 1 base from J, the junction contained 6 bases not matched to a gene. CDR3 length: 14 amino acids.

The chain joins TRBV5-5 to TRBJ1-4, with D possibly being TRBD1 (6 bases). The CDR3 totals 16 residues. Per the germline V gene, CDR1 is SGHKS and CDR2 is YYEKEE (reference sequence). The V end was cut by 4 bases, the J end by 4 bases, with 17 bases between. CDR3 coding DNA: TGTGCCAGCAGCCTAGCCGACAGGAGCCATAATGAAAAACTGTTTTTT. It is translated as CASSLADRSHNEKLFF.

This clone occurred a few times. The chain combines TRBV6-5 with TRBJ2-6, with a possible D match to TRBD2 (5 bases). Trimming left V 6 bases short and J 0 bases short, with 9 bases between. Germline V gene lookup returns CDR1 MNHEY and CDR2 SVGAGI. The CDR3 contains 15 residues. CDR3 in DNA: TGTGCCAGCAGCCAAGGGAGCTCTGGGGCCAACGTCCTGACTTTC. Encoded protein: CASSQGSSGANVLTF.

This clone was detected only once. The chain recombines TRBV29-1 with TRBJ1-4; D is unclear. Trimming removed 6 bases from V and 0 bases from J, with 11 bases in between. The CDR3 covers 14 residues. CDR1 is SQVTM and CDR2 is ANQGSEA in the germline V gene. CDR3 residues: CSVGGTSTNEKLFF. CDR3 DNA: TGCAGCGTGGGAGGCACCTCAACTAATGAAAAACTGTTTTTT. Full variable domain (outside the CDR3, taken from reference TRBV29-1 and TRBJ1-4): SAVISQKPSRDICQRGTSLTIQCQVDSQVTMMFWYRQQPGQSLTLIATANQGSEATYESGFVIDKFPISRPNLTFSTLTVSNMSPEDSSIYLCSVGGTSTNEKLFFGSGTQLSVL.

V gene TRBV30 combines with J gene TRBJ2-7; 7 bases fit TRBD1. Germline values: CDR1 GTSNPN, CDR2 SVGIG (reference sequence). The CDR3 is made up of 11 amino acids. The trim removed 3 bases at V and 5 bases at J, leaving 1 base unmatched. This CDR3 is CAWRTGNEQYF. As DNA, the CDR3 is TGTGCCTGGAGGACAGGGAACGAGCAGTACTTC.

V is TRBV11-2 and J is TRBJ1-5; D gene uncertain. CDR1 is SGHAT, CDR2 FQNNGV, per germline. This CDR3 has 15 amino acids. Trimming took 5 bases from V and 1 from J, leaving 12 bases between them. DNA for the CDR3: TGTGCCAGCAGCCTCGGGCCGGGGAGCAATCAGCCCCAGCATTTT. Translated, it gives CASSLGPGSNQPQHF. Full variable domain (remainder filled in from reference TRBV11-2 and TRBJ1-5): EAGVAQSPRYKIIEKRQSVAFWCNPISGHATLYWYQQILGQGPKLLIQFQNNGVVDDSQLPKDRFSAERLKGVDSTLKIQPAKLEDSAVYLCASSLGPGSNQPQHFGDGTRLSIL.